This TCR beta chain is from a study of CD8 T cells in ankylosing spondylitis. This clonotype was seen repeatedly, ten times or more. From the 5' RACE reads, TCRdb called clonotypes with MiXCR, one entry per CDR3 protein. This sample has a few hundred thousand distinct CDR3 sequences, with around 10% found just once. After removal of 5 bases from V and 2 bases from J, the junction contained 10 bases not matched to a gene. This CDR3 spans 17 amino acids. CDR1 and CDR2 (germline): DFQATT, SNEGSKA (reference sequence). This receptor was obtained from a male donor with ankylosing spondylitis or in good health (not recorded which). The sequenced material came from blood, either unsorted or a sorted T cell fraction (not recorded which). This sequence joins TRBV20-1 and TRBJ2-5; TRBD2 agrees at 14 bases. CDR3 region: CSAFRLAGGPAQETQYF. CDR3 coding DNA: TGCAGTGCTTTTCGACTAGCGGGAGGGCCAGCGCAAGAGACCCAGTACTTC.